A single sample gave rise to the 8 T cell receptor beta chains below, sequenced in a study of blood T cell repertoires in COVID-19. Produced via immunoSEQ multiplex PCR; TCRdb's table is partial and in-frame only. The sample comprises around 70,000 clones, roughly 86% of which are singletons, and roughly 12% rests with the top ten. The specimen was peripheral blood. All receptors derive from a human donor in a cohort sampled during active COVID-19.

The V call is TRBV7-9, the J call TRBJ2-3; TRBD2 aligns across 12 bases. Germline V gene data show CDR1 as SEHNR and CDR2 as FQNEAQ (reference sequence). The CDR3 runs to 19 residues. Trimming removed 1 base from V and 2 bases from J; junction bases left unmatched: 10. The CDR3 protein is CASSLGLRLAGGITDTQYF. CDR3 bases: TGTGCCAGCAGCTTAGGTCTGCGGCTAGCGGGGGGGATCACAGATACGCAGTATTTT.

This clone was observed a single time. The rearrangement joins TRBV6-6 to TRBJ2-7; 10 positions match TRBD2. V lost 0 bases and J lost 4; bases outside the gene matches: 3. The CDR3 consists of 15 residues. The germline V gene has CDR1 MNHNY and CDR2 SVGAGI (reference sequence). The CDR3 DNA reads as TGTGCCAGCAGTTACTCTAGCGGGGGGACATACGAGCAGTACTTC. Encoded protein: CASSYSSGGTYEQYF.

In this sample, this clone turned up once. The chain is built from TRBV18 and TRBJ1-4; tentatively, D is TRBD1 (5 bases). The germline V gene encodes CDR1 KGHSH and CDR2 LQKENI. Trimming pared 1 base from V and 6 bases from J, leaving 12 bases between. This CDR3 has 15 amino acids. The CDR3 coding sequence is TGTGCCAGCTCACCACAGGAGGGGTATGATGAAAAACTGTTTTTT. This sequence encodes CASSPQEGYDEKLFF. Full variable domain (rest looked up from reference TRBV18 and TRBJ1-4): NAGVMQNPRHLVRRRGQEARLRCSPMKGHSHVYWYRQLPEEGLKFMVYLQKENIIDESGMPKERFSAEFPKEGPSILRIQQVVRGDSAAYFCASSPQEGYDEKLFFGSGTQLSVL.

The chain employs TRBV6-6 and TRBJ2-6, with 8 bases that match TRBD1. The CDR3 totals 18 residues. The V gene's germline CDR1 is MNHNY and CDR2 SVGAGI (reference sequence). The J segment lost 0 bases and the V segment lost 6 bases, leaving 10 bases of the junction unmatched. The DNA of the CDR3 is TGTGCCAGCAGCCGAGTGACAGGGGTCCGCTCTGGGGCCAACGTCCTGACTTTC. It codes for CASSRVTGVRSGANVLTF.

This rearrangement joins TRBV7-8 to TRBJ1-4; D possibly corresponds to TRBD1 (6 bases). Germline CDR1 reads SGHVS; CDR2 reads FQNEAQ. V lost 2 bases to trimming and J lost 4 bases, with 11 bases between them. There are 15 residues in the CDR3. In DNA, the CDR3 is TGTGCCAGCAGCTTATTCGGACAGAGTAATGAAAAACTGTTTTTT. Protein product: CASSLFGQSNEKLFF.

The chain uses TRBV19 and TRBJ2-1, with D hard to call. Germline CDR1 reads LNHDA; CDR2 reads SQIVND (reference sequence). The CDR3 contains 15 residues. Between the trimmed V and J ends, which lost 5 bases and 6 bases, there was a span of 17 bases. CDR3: CASSPPPQRSNEQFF. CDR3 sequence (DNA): TGTGCCAGTAGTCCACCCCCACAGAGAAGCAATGAGCAGTTCTTC.

CDR3 in amino acids: CASSLGTSGKQYF. The CDR3 DNA reads as TGTGCCAGCAGCTTAGGGACTAGCGGTAAGCAGTACTTC. The chain recombines TRBV11-3 with TRBJ2-7; 10 positions agree with TRBD2. This CDR3 has 13 amino acids. With V trimmed by 1 base and J by 8 bases, 2 bases remained unmatched. Germline CDR1 is SGHNT and CDR2 is YENEEA.

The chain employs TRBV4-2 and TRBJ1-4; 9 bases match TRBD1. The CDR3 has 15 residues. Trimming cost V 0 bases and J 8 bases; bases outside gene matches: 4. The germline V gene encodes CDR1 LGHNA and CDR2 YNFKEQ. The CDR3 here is CASSQDYGTGEKLFF. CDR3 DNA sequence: TGTGCCAGCAGCCAAGATTATGGGACAGGGGAAAAACTGTTTTTT.